The clone carrying this TCR beta chain has a single count. This sample is drawn from a study of blood T cells in healthy people across ages. With a J-beta primer mix and a sample-barcoded 5' primer, a second PCR ran roughly 6 to 12 cycles. Via MiXCR, TCRdb re-called the 5' RACE reads, giving one row per CDR3 protein. Among approximately 1,100,000 distinct CDR3 sequences listed, over 35% were seen once. The CDR3 contains 16 residues. With 3 bases clipped from V and 7 bases from J, the junction kept 11 bases outside the gene matches. Sequenced material: blood. This receptor was taken from a woman aged 60 to 75 in good health. The chain is built from TRBV12-3 or TRBV12-4 and TRBJ2-7, with 11 bases identical to TRBD2. For the CDR3, the DNA is TGTGCCAGCAGTTTGCGAGTAGCGGGAGGGCCGGATGAGCAGTACTTC. Translation: CASSLRVAGGPDEQYF.